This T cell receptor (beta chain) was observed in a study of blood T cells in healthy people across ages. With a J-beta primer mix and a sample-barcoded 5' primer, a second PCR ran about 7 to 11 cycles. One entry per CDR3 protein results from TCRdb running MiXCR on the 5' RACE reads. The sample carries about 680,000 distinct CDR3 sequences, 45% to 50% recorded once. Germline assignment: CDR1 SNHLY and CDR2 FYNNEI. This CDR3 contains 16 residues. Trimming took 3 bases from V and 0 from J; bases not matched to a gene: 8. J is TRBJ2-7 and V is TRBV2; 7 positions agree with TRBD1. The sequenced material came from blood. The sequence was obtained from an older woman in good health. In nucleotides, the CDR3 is TGTGCCAGCAGTGAGCAACCGGGACAGAGCTCCTACGAGCAGTACTTC. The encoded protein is CASSEQPGQSSYEQYF.